A single TCR beta chain is shown here with its context. As for time point: pre-sensitization, week 0. Noted treatment: therapeutic diphenylcyclopropenone sensitization with weekly scalp DPC. TCRdb itself ran the RACE reads through MiXCR, one entry per CDR3 protein. The profile covers under 300,000 distinct CDR3 sequences, with roughly 8.9% appearing a single time and approximately 2.3% taken by the ten largest. The data were obtained in a study of human T cells and chemical hapten exposure. The TCR originated in a middle-aged woman with alopecia areata. Some clones in this sample may be carry-over from other donors' samples. The specimen was whole blood, collected in connection with sensitization to the hapten diphenylcyclopropenone (DPC).

This CDR3 is CASSQELGFYGYTF. The CDR3 coding sequence is TGTGCCAGCAGCCAAGAGTTGGGGTTCTATGGCTACACCTTC. J is TRBJ1-2 and V is TRBV3-1; D unclear. V was cut by 0 bases and J by 4 bases, with 9 bases left in between. Germline V gene lookup returns CDR1 LGHDT and CDR2 YNNKEL (reference sequence). The length of the CDR3 is 14 residues.